This T cell receptor beta chain derives from a study of CD8 T cells in ankylosing spondylitis. This clonotype was detected ten times or more. One entry per CDR3 protein results from TCRdb running MiXCR on the 5' RACE reads. The sample carries 40,000 or so distinct CDR3 sequences, over 9% recorded once. This CDR3 spans 12 amino acids. Germline CDR1 is SNHLY and CDR2 is FYNNEI. The V end was cut by 4 bases, the J end by 6 bases, with 7 bases between. The rearrangement links TRBV2 to TRBJ1-5; TRBD1 might be the D (5 bases). This clonotype originated in a male donor with ankylosing spondylitis or in good health (not recorded which). Sequenced input: blood, either unsorted or a sorted T cell fraction (not recorded which). In nucleotides, the CDR3 is TGTGCCAGCAGTGCAGGGCTTCAGCCCCAGCATTTT. Its translation: CASSAGLQPQHF.